These T cell receptor beta chains were read from a single sample in a study of radiation and T cells in renal cell carcinoma. Profiled with immunoSEQ multiplex PCR; TCRdb holds only in-frame clones, not every one. The sample contains around 94,000 clones, roughly 80% of which appear only once. The specimen was blood, collected from a patient whose treatment included radiotherapy and nephrectomy. These receptors were taken from a man aged 45-65 years with renal cell carcinoma. CDR3s include the opening cysteine and the closing phenylalanine or tryptophan. D genes are given only for firm matches. Clone size is not always given. Where it is, it says once, few, many or a class for expanded clones.

D	J	size	V	DNA	CDR3
TRBD1	TRBJ2-7	NA	TRBV5-4	TGTGCCAGCAGCCCGTCCCCGGGACAGGGTATCTACGAGCAGTACTTC	CASSPSPGQGIYEQYF
NA	TRBJ2-4	NA	TRBV28	TGTGCCAGCAGTCCCCTCGGGATAGCCAAAAACATTCAGTACTTC	CASSPLGIAKNIQYF
TRBD1	TRBJ2-5	once	TRBV7-2	TGTGCCAGCAGCTGGGGCCGGACAGGGGAAGAGACCCAGTACTTC	CASSWGRTGEETQYF
TRBD1	TRBJ2-7	once	TRBV5-4	TGTGCCAGCAGCACCCGACAGGGGAATACCTACGAGCAGTACTTC	CASSTRQGNTYEQYF
NA	TRBJ2-6	NA	TRBV5-1	TGCGCCAGCAGCTTGGTACAACCCTCTGGGGCCAACGTCCTGACTTTC	CASSLVQPSGANVLTF
NA	TRBJ2-2	NA	TRBV5-1	TGCGCCAGCAGCTTGTTACCGGGAGCGGGCACCGGGGAGCTGTTTTTT	CASSLLPGAGTGELFF
TRBD1	TRBJ1-4	NA	TRBV30	TGTGCCTGGAGCCGACAGGGGATTAATGAAAAACTGTTTTTT	CAWSRQGINEKLFF
NA	TRBJ1-6	NA	TRBV19	TGTGCCAGTAGTTCCCGGACTGGTGACGATTCACCCCTCCACTTT	CASSSRTGDDSPLHF
TRBD1	TRBJ1-3	NA	TRBV27	TGTGCCAGCAGTTTATCAGGACAGGGCGTAAGAAACACCATATATTTT	CASSLSGQGVRNTIYF
NA	TRBJ2-2	NA	TRBV6-5	TGTGCCAGCAGTTACAGGGGGTCTTTAGTTTCCGGGGAGCTGTTTTTT	CASSYRGSLVSGELFF
TRBD2	TRBJ2-1	once	TRBV7-2	TGTGCCAGCAGCTTAACTAGCGGGGGGGCCAATGAGCAGTTCTTC	CASSLTSGGANEQFF
TRBD1	TRBJ2-1	NA	TRBV5-4	TGTGCCAGCAGCCAGACAGGGGACAATGAGCAGTTCTTC	CASSQTGDNEQFF
TRBD1	TRBJ2-3	NA	TRBV7-9	TGTGCCAGCAGCCCCCTCAGGGGGATCACAGATACGCAGTATTTT	CASSPLRGITDTQYF
NA	TRBJ2-7	NA	TRBV2	TGTGCCAGCAGGGGGGACAACTACGAGCAGTACTTC	CASRGDNYEQYF
NA	TRBJ2-1	NA	TRBV5-4	TGTGCCAGCAGCCTCCGGGACGGTTACAATGAGCAGTTCTTC	CASSLRDGYNEQFF
TRBD2	TRBJ2-1	NA	TRBV2	TGTGCCAGCAGCGAAGCTGTCTGGGCGGGGGGCCCCGTTGAGCAGTTCTTC	CASSEAVWAGGPVEQFF
NA	TRBJ2-3	NA	TRBV6-1	TGTGCCAGCCGTCGGGGCTCGGGCACAGATACGCAGTATTTT	CASRRGSGTDTQYF
NA	TRBJ2-6	NA	TRBV7-3	TGTGCCAGCAGCTTAAGTCGCAGCTCTGGGGCCAACGTCCTGACTTTC	CASSLSRSSGANVLTF
TRBD2	TRBJ2-7	once	TRBV10-2	TGCGCCACCGGAGCGGGAGGGCCCGACGAGCAGTACTTC	CATGAGGPDEQYF
NA	TRBJ2-5	NA	TRBV9	TGTGCCAGCAGCACAGGGTTTGACGAGACCCAGTACTTC	CASSTGFDETQYF
NA	TRBJ1-5	many	TRBV19	TGTGCCAGTAGTATGGGGGGAAATCAGCCCCAGCATTTT	CASSMGGNQPQHF
NA	TRBJ2-1	NA	TRBV9	TGTGCCAGCAGCGTAGAAGGAGATTTCTACAATGAGCAGTTCTTC	CASSVEGDFYNEQFF